This is a list of T cell receptor beta chains from one sample in a study of shared clonotypes between healthy human individuals. Here immunoSEQ multiplex PCR was the method, and the copy in TCRdb shows in-frame clones only, minus some. The data show about 2.3 million clones, with just over 90% seen just once and 0.39% held by the top ten. The sample taken for sequencing was naive CD4+ T cells from PBMCs. All receptors come from a man aged 18 to 29 in good health. Some clones in this sample may be carry-over from other donors' samples. Each CDR3 is given with its conserved first and last residue. Each record gives: J gene, V gene, clone size, D gene, CDR3 length, CDR3 DNA, CDR3 protein. A D gene is named only where the DNA matches it firmly. Not all rows give a size; the values are once, few, many and, for expanded clones, a class.

TRBJ2-6,TRBV5-1,NA,NA,15,TGCGCCAGCAGCTTGGGCGGCTCTGGGGCCAACGTCCTGACTTTC,CASSLGGSGANVLTF
TRBJ2-3,TRBV2,NA,NA,15,TGTGCCAGCAGTGACTCGGACAGATACACAGATACGCAGTATTTT,CASSDSDRYTDTQYF
TRBJ1-3,TRBV5-1,NA,NA,15,TGCGCCAGCAGCGAGACAGCGACCTCTGGAAACACCATATATTTT,CASSETATSGNTIYF
TRBJ2-7,TRBV20-1,NA,NA,11,TGCAGTGCTAGATCCAGCTACGAGCAGTACTTC,CSARSSYEQYF
TRBJ1-5,TRBV6-6,few,NA,13,TGTGCCAGCGATCGGGACGGTACCCAGCCCCAGCATTTT,CASDRDGTQPQHF
TRBJ2-1,TRBV5-4,NA,TRBD2,16,TGTGCCGTATCACTAGCGCCGATAAGCTCCTACAATGAGCAGTTCTTC,CAVSLAPISSYNEQFF
TRBJ1-5,TRBV7-2,NA,NA,16,TGTGCCAGCAGCTTAATCGCTAGTGGGAGCAATCAGCCCCAGCATTTT,CASSLIASGSNQPQHF
TRBJ2-3,TRBV27,NA,TRBD1,16,TGTGCCAGCAGTCAAGGACAGGGCCCTAGCACAGATACGCAGTATTTT,CASSQGQGPSTDTQYF
TRBJ2-5,TRBV11-2,NA,NA,15,TGTGCCAGCAGCCTCCCGGACCCTTTAAAGGAGACCCAGTACTTC,CASSLPDPLKETQYF
TRBJ1-4,TRBV7-9,NA,NA,17,TGTGCCAGCAGCCCTTTCACCGGGAGAGGGGCTAATGAAAAACTGTTTTTT,CASSPFTGRGANEKLFF
TRBJ2-2,TRBV10-1,NA,NA,12,TGCGCCACCGCCCGGCAATCCGGGGAGCTGTTTTTT,CATARQSGELFF
TRBJ2-4,TRBV6-1,NA,TRBD2,16,TGTGCCAGCAGTGAAAAGGCGCGGGGGGCCAAAAACATTCAGTACTTC,CASSEKARGAKNIQYF
TRBJ1-1,TRBV9,NA,TRBD1,14,TGTGCCAGCAGCGCCCGACAGGGGGTGGATGAAGCTTTCTTT,CASSARQGVDEAFF
TRBJ2-7,TRBV30,NA,NA,14,TGTGCCTGGAGTAGGCAGGGGCCGACCTACGAGCAGTACTTC,CAWSRQGPTYEQYF
TRBJ2-7,TRBV15,NA,NA,14,TGTGCCACCAGCAGAGGGGTTAGCAGTCTCGAGCAGTACTTC,CATSRGVSSLEQYF
TRBJ2-3,TRBV5-1,NA,TRBD1,16,TGCGCCAGCAGCCCTGGGACAGACTTTAGCACAGATACGCAGTATTTT,CASSPGTDFSTDTQYF
TRBJ2-4,TRBV29-1,once,TRBD1,14,TGCAGCGTACAGGGGCTACTAGCCAAAAACATTCAGTACTTC,CSVQGLLAKNIQYF
TRBJ2-1,TRBV21-1,NA,NA,16,TGTGCCAGCAGCCCCGCTCAGGGGCCTTCTTACAATGAGCAGTTCTTC,CASSPAQGPSYNEQFF
TRBJ1-1,TRBV5-4,NA,NA,16,TGTGCCAGCAGCTTGGCCGGGGGGGTAGTTGACACTGAAGCTTTCTTT,CASSLAGGVVDTEAFF
TRBJ2-7,TRBV28,NA,TRBD1,14,TGTGCCAGCAGGGGGACAGGGAGGTCCTACGAGCAGTACTTC,CASRGTGRSYEQYF
TRBJ1-1,TRBV12-5,NA,TRBD1,19,TGTGCTAGTGGTTTGGTGGCCGGGACAGGTCTTCCTGCGGACACTGAAGCTTTCTTT,CASGLVAGTGLPADTEAFF
TRBJ2-5,TRBV4-3,NA,TRBD2,18,TGCGCCAGCAGCCCAAGACTAGCGGGAGAAGTCAGGGGAGAGACCCAGTACTTC,CASSPRLAGEVRGETQYF
TRBJ1-4,TRBV2,NA,TRBD1,15,TGTGCCAGCAGTGAACCGGGACAGGGAGATGAAAAACTGTTTTTT,CASSEPGQGDEKLFF
TRBJ2-1,TRBV7-9,NA,TRBD2,18,TGTGCCAGCAGCTTAGGTATTAGCGGGACGAGCTCCTACAATGAGCAGTTCTTC,CASSLGISGTSSYNEQFF
TRBJ2-5,TRBV5-3,NA,NA,17,TGTGCCAGAAGCTTCCAACAGGGTGTCGGACCTTGGGAGACCCAGTACTTC,CARSFQQGVGPWETQYF
TRBJ2-7,TRBV28,once,NA,12,TGTGCCAGCAGTTTATTACGGGAAGAGCAGTACTTC,CASSLLREEQYF
TRBJ2-3,TRBV11-2,once,TRBD2,16,TGTGCCAGCAGTCGGGCTAGCGGGAGACTTGGAGATACGCAGTATTTT,CASSRASGRLGDTQYF
TRBJ1-2,TRBV6-6,NA,NA,15,TGTGCCAGCAGTTACTCGCCCTCGGGGGGAAATGGCTACACCTTC,CASSYSPSGGNGYTF
TRBJ1-1,TRBV7-2,NA,NA,13,TGTGCCAGCAGCCGAGGGACACAGACTGAAGCTTTCTTT,CASSRGTQTEAFF
TRBJ2-6,TRBV30,NA,NA,15,TGTGCCTGGAGTGTACTGGGATCTGGGGCCAACGTCCTGACTTTC,CAWSVLGSGANVLTF
TRBJ2-4,TRBV7-2,NA,NA,13,TGTGCCAGCAGCTTATTCAGGGAAAACATTCAGTACTTC,CASSLFRENIQYF
TRBJ2-2,TRBV6-1,NA,TRBD2,14,TGTGCCAGCGAAGTTCGAAGCGGGACGAGGGAGCTGTTTTTT,CASEVRSGTRELFF
TRBJ2-5,TRBV5-1,NA,NA,16,TGCGCCAGCAGCTTGGGTTGGTCACAGGTCAGCGAGACCCAGTACTTC,CASSLGWSQVSETQYF
TRBJ2-7,TRBV18,NA,NA,14,TGTGCCAGCTCACCGACGACAGCTCCCTACGAGCAGTACTTC,CASSPTTAPYEQYF
TRBJ1-1,TRBV5-4,NA,TRBD1,14,TGTGCCAGCAGCCCCGGACAGGCTAACACTGAAGCTTTCTTT,CASSPGQANTEAFF
TRBJ2-5,TRBV7-2,once,TRBD1,16,TGTGCCAGCAGCCGCGCCAGACAGGGAGAGGCGGAGACCCAGTACTTC,CASSRARQGEAETQYF
TRBJ1-2,TRBV7-6,NA,TRBD1,15,TGTGCCAGCAGCGGACAGGGGGCAGATAACTATGGCTACACCTTC,CASSGQGADNYGYTF
TRBJ2-7,TRBV19,NA,TRBD2,15,TGTGCCAGTAGTATAGGGCTAGCGGGAGCCCGCGAGCAGTACTTC,CASSIGLAGAREQYF
TRBJ1-4,TRBV9,NA,NA,14,TGTGCCAGCTCTAGGGCAGGCGGGGATGAAAAACTGTTTTTT,CASSRAGGDEKLFF
TRBJ2-5,TRBV28,NA,TRBD1,15,TGTGCCAGCAGTTTCCTACAGGGGGCGGGGGAGACCCAGTACTTC,CASSFLQGAGETQYF
TRBJ2-2,TRBV18,NA,NA,17,TGTGCCAGCTCACCAATAGGGGGGGCACTGAACACCGGGGAGCTGTTTTTT,CASSPIGGALNTGELFF
TRBJ2-6,TRBV5-1,NA,TRBD1,17,TGCGCCAGCAGCAGTGAGCCAGGGGGCTCTGGGGCCAACGTCCTGACTTTC,CASSSEPGGSGANVLTF
TRBJ2-3,TRBV7-9,NA,TRBD2,16,TGTGCCAGCAGGGAGACTAGCCGGGGGTTCGCGGATACGCAGTATTTT,CASRETSRGFADTQYF
TRBJ2-1,TRBV4-3,NA,NA,12,TGCGCCAGCAGCCAAATGGGGGGTGAGCAGTTCTTC,CASSQMGGEQFF
TRBJ2-3,TRBV5-6,NA,NA,15,TGTGCCAGCAGCTACACGGGGAAGGGAACAGATACGCAGTATTTT,CASSYTGKGTDTQYF